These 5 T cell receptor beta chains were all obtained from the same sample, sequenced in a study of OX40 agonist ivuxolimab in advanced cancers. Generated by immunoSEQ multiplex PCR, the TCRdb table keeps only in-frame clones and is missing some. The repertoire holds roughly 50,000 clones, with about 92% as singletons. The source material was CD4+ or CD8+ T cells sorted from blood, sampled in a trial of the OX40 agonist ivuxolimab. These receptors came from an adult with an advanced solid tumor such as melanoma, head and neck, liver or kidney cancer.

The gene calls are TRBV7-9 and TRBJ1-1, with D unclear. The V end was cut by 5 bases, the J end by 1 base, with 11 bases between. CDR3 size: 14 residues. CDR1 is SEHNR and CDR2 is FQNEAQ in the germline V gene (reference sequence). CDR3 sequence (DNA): TGTGCCAGCAGCCCTACTTTAGGGAACACTGAAGCTTTCTTT. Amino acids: CASSPTLGNTEAFF.

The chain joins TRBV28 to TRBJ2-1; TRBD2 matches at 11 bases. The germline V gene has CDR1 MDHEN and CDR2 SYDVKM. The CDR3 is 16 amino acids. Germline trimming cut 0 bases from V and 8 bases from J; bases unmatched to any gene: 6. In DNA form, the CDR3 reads TGTGCCAGCAGTTTATGGGGACTAGCGGCGTTGGATGAGCAGTTCTTC. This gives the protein CASSLWGLAALDEQFF.

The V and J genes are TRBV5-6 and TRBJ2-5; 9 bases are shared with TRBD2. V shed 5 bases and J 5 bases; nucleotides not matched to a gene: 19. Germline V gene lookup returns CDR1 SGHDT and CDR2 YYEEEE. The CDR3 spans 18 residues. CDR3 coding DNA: TGTGCCAGCAGTGGGGACCTTATTAGCGGGAGCCCCCTTGAGACCCAGTACTTC. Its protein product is CASSGDLISGSPLETQYF. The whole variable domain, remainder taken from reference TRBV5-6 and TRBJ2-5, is DAGVTQSPTHLIKTRGQQVTLRCSPKSGHDTVSWYQQALGQGPQFIFQYYEEEERQRGNFPDRFSGHQFPNYSSELNVNALLLGDSALYLCASSGDLISGSPLETQYFGPGTRLLVL.

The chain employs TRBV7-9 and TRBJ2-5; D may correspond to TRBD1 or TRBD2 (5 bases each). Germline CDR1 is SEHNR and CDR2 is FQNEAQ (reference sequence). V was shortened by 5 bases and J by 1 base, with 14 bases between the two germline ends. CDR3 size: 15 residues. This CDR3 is CASSPNTGLQETQYF. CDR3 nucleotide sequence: TGTGCCAGCAGCCCGAACACGGGGCTCCAAGAGACCCAGTACTTC.

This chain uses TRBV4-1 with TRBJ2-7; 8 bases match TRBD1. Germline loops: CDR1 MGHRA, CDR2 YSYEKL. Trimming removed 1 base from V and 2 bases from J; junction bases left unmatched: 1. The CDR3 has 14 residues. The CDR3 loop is CASSQGTGTYEQYF. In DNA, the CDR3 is TGCGCCAGCAGCCAAGGGACAGGGACCTACGAGCAGTACTTC.